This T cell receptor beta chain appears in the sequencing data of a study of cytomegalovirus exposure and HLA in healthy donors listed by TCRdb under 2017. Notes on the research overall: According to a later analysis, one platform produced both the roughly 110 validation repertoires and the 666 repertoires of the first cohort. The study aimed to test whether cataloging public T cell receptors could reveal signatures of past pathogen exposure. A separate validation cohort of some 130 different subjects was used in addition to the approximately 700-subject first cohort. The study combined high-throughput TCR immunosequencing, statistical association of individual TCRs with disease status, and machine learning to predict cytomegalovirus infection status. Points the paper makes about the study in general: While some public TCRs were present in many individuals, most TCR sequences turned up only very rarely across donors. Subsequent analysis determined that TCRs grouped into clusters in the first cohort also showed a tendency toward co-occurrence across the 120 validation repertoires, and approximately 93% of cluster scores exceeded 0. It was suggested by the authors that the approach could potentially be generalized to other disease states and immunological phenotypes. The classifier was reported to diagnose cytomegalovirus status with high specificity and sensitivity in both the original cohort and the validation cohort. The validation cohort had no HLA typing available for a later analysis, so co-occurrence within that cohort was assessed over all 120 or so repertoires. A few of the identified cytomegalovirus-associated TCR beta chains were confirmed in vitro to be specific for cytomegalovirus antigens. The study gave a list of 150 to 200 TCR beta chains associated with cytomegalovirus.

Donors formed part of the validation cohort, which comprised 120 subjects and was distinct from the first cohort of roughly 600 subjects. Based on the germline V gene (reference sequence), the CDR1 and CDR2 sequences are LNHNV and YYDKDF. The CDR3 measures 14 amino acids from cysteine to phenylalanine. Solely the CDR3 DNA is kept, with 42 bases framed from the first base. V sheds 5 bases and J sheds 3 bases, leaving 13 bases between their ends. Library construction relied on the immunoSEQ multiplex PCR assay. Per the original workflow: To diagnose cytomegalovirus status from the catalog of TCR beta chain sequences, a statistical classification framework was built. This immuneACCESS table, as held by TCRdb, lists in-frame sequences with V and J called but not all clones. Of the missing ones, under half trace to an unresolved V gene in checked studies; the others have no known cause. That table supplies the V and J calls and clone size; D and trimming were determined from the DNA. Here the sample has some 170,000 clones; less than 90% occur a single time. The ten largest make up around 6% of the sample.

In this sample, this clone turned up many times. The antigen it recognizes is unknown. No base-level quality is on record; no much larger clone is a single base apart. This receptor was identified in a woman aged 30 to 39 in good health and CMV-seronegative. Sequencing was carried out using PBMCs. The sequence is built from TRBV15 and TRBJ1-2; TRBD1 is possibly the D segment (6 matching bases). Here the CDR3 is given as CATSGAGEYYGYTF. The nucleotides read TGTGCCACCAGCGGAGCAGGGGAGTACTATGGCTACACCTTC. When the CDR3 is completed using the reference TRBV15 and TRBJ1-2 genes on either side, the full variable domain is DAMVIQNPRYQVTQFGKPVTLSCSQTLNHNVMYWYQQKSSQAPKLLFHYYDKDFNNEADTPDNFQSRRPNTSFCFLDIRSPGLGDTAMYLCATSGAGEYYGYTFGSGTRLTVV.